This T cell receptor (beta chain) was identified in a study of T cell clonotyping in hematopoietic cell transplantation. This sample's time point: recipient sample about 28 days before transplant, after cytoreduction. Generated by immunoSEQ multiplex PCR, the TCRdb table keeps only in-frame clones and is missing some. The table has around 5,000 clones, 25% to 40% seen once; the top ten hold roughly a sixth. This CDR3 is built from 14 residues. Germline lookup yields CDR1 GTSNPN and CDR2 SVGIG (reference sequence). Trimming removed 4 bases from V and 4 bases from J; junction bases left unmatched: 9. Sequences were derived from peripheral blood mononuclear cells, sampled before stem cell transplant. J is TRBJ1-1 and V is TRBV30; 7 bases are a match to TRBD1. This receptor was taken from a man aged 45 to 65 with myelofibrosis. Some clones in this sample may be carry-over from other donors' samples. CDR3 DNA sequence: TGTGCCTGGACCATAACAAGACAGGGCACTGAAGCTTTCTTT. This translates into CAWTITRQGTEAFF.